This T cell receptor beta chain came from a study of Ad26.COV2.S vaccination and SARS-CoV-2 variants. About the study: Ad26.COV2.S arm of COV1001 included the donor.

Regarding treatment: about 20 received Ad26.COV2.S at low or high dose, single or two shots; 5 received placebo; per-sample allocation not given. Sampling happened 63 days after the first vaccine or placebo injection. The sample came from a Boston adult aged 18-55 years. Germline assignment: CDR1 SGDLS and CDR2 YYNGEE. V lost 2 bases, J lost 5 bases, and 14 bases lay in between. The length of the CDR3 is 15 residues. As regards this clone: The antigen is undetermined.

Overall study results and limits: In TCR breadth and depth analyses, total T cell responses may have been underestimated.

Profiled with immunoSEQ multiplex PCR; TCRdb holds only in-frame clones, not every one. Of roughly 350,000 clones listed, 80% to 90% are singletons. The TCR comes from a person between 18 and 65 years old who received the Ad26.COV2.S COVID-19 vaccine or a placebo. The material was peripheral blood, obtained in a trial of Ad26.COV2.S vaccine versus placebo. The rearrangement uses TRBV9 and TRBJ2-1, with D possibly matching TRBD2 (6 bases). The CDR3 protein is CASSVRGFGNNEQFF. The CDR3 DNA follows: TGTGCCAGCAGCGTTCGGGGGTTTGGTAACAATGAGCAGTTCTTC.